These 27 T cell receptor beta chains were all obtained from the same sample, sequenced in a study of blood T cell repertoires in COVID-19. TCRdb's table, derived via immunoSEQ multiplex PCR, lists solely in-frame clones and lacks some. The repertoire includes 110,000 to 150,000 clones, about 76% of them detected once, and roughly 4.9% sits in the top ten. The specimen was peripheral blood. The receptors here all came from a woman between 65 and 79 years old with COVID-19, enrolled during active disease.

This chain connects TRBV19 to TRBJ1-2, with D perhaps matching TRBD1 (6 bases). CDR3 length: 13 amino acids. Germline CDR1 and CDR2: LNHDA and SQIVND (reference sequence). Trimming cost V 3 bases and J 9 bases, with 14 bases left between them. The CDR3 coding sequence is TGTGCCAGTAGTATTGGGGGGGGCGCGAGCTACACCTTC. It translates to CASSIGGGASYTF.

For the CDR3, the DNA is TGTGCCACCAGTGATTTCGGGACAGGGGATCGCTTCGAGGAGCAGTTCTTC. This gives the protein CATSDFGTGDRFEEQFF. The J gene is TRBJ2-1, the V gene TRBV24-1; 10 bases agree with TRBD1. The CDR3 is 17 residues long. Germline lookup yields CDR1 KGHDR and CDR2 SFDVKD. V shed 1 base, J shed 10 bases, and the junction held 12 bases outside the gene matches.

The V call is TRBV7-8, the J call TRBJ2-7; 7 nucleotides match TRBD2. V gave up 6 bases and J gave up 0 bases; unmatched junction bases: 11. The CDR3 spans 16 residues. Germline lookup yields CDR1 SGHVS and CDR2 FQNEAQ. CDR3 bases: TGTGCCAGCAGTCGATCTAGCGGCATCAGCTCCTACGAGCAGTACTTC. The encoded protein is CASSRSSGISSYEQYF.

V usage is TRBV7-2 and J usage is TRBJ1-2, with TRBD1 matching 10 bases. The germline CDR1 and CDR2 sequences are SGHTA and FQGNSA. V dropped 4 bases and J dropped 4; count of bases not matched to a gene: 6. The CDR3 covers 15 residues. For the CDR3, the DNA is TGTGCCAGCAGCTCATGGACAGGGGGGAGCTATGGCTACACCTTC. It yields the protein CASSSWTGGSYGYTF.

V usage is TRBV5-6 and J usage is TRBJ1-2; 9 nucleotides match TRBD1. This CDR3 is built from 15 residues. The germline V gene encodes CDR1 SGHDT and CDR2 YYEEEE. The V gene end was trimmed by 3 bases and the J gene end by 4 bases; junction bases not matched to a gene: 7. CDR3 nucleotides: TGTGCCAGCAGCTCGCTCGGGACAGGGTCCTATGGCTACACCTTC. As protein: CASSSLGTGSYGYTF. Based on the CDR3 plus reference TRBV5-6 and TRBJ1-2, the full variable domain is DAGVTQSPTHLIKTRGQQVTLRCSPKSGHDTVSWYQQALGQGPQFIFQYYEEEERQRGNFPDRFSGHQFPNYSSELNVNALLLGDSALYLCASSSLGTGSYGYTFGSGTRLTVV.

The chain carries TRBV5-4 and TRBJ2-5; no clear D. This CDR3 is built from 14 residues. V lost 0 bases and J lost 1, with 7 bases in between. Germline CDR1 and CDR2: SGHNT and YYREEE (reference sequence). This chain's CDR3 is CASSLAPPQETQYF. CDR3 nucleotides: TGTGCCAGCAGCTTGGCTCCCCCCCAAGAGACCCAGTACTTC.

This sequence joins TRBV5-4 and TRBJ1-3, with D perhaps TRBD1 (5 bases). The V gene lost 3 bases and the J gene lost 0 bases, with 13 bases spanning the gap. Germline V lookup: CDR1 SGHNT, CDR2 YYREEE (reference sequence). The CDR3 contains 16 residues. The CDR3, as DNA: TGTGCCAGCAGCTCGCCAGGGCCCCTCTCTGGAAACACCATATATTTT. Protein sequence: CASSSPGPLSGNTIYF.

J is TRBJ1-3 and V is TRBV7-2, with D unclear. The V end was cut by 5 bases, the J end by 3 bases, with 8 bases between. This CDR3 is built from 13 residues. The germline V gene has CDR1 SGHTA and CDR2 FQGNSA. Here the CDR3 DNA reads TGTGCCAGCAGCCAGGAGGGTGGAAACACCATATATTTT. This encodes CASSQEGGNTIYF.

This chain uses TRBV3-1 (or the pseudogene TRBV3-2) with TRBJ2-7, with D perhaps matching TRBD1 (6 bases). The CDR3 has 14 amino acids. Germline V CDR1 and CDR2: LGHDT, YNNKEL (reference sequence). V was pared by 4 bases and J by 6 bases, with 16 bases between. DNA of the CDR3: TGTGCCAGCAGCCTTCAGGGTACAGGGCGCGAGCAGTACTTC. Residues: CASSLQGTGREQYF.

A word on this clone: The sample contains more than one DNA sequence encoding this CDR3. The chain recombines TRBV7-9 with TRBJ2-7; weak D call: TRBD2 (5 bases). CDR3 length equals 14 residues. Germline V gene data show CDR1 as SEHNR and CDR2 as FQNEAQ (reference sequence). Trimming took 2 bases from V and 0 from J, leaving 8 bases between them. This CDR3 reads CASSLPGSSYEQYF. CDR3 nucleotide sequence: TGTGCCAGCAGCTTACCGGGGAGCTCCTACGAGCAGTACTTC.

V gene TRBV5-5 combines with J gene TRBJ2-3; 7 nucleotides agree with TRBD1. This CDR3 is 16 amino acids long. Germline CDR1 is SGHKS and CDR2 is YYEKEE (reference sequence). The ends lost 4 bases at V and 0 bases at J; junction bases unmatched: 8. The CDR3 coding sequence is TGTGCCAGCAGCCGATGGACAGGCCTGAGCACAGATACGCAGTATTTT. Translation: CASSRWTGLSTDTQYF.

The chain carries TRBV27 and TRBJ2-3, with 7 bases aligning to TRBD1. This CDR3 contains 16 residues. Germline V lookup: CDR1 MNHEY, CDR2 SMNVEV (reference sequence). J was trimmed by 2 bases and V by 5 bases; bases with no gene match: 10. CDR3: CASSKGASLPTDTQYF. CDR3 nucleotide sequence: TGTGCCAGCAGTAAGGGGGCTAGCCTCCCCACAGATACGCAGTATTTT.

The chain carries TRBV28 and TRBJ1-6; no clear D gene. Germline values: CDR1 MDHEN, CDR2 SYDVKM. This CDR3 spans 14 amino acids. V lost 3 bases and J 6 bases, leaving 9 bases between the germline ends. CDR3 loop: CASSFFLSNSPLHF. CDR3 nucleotide sequence: TGTGCCAGCAGTTTTTTCCTGTCTAATTCACCCCTCCACTTT.

This clone has more than one count but fewer than ten. J is TRBJ2-4 and V is TRBV30; maybe TRBD1 (7 bases). CDR1 GTSNPN and CDR2 SVGIG come from the germline V gene (reference sequence). V lost 4 bases and J 7 bases, leaving 8 bases between the germline ends. CDR3 length: 11 amino acids. The chain's CDR3 is CAWTGGNIQYF. The CDR3 DNA sequence: TGTGCCTGGACAGGGGGGAACATTCAGTACTTC.

CDR3 nucleotide sequence: TGTGCCAGCAGCTTAGCGTTAGGACAGGCGTACGAGCAGTACTTC. Translating it yields CASSLALGQAYEQYF. V and J are TRBV7-8 and TRBJ2-7, with 7 bases matching TRBD1. J gave up 4 bases and V 0 bases, and 6 bases lay outside the gene matches. Germline V gene data show CDR1 as SGHVS and CDR2 as FQNEAQ. This CDR3 is built from 15 residues.

V is TRBV12-3 or TRBV12-4 and J is TRBJ2-7; a weak D match, TRBD1 (5 bases). V was trimmed by 5 bases and J by 3 bases, leaving 8 bases between them. This CDR3 region has 12 residues. This chain's CDR3 is CASSPDNYEQYF. For the CDR3, the DNA is TGTGCCAGCAGTCCGGACAACTACGAGCAGTACTTC.

This chain connects TRBV6-6 to TRBJ1-2; D not resolved. V dropped 7 bases and J dropped 8 bases, with 17 bases sitting between them. CDR3 size: 13 residues. Looked up from germline, CDR1 is MNHNY and CDR2 is SVGAGI (reference sequence). The CDR3 region is CASNGPGYGGYTF. The CDR3 region has the DNA TGTGCCAGCAACGGACCGGGATATGGCGGCTACACCTTC.

The genes are TRBV7-9 and TRBJ1-3; D possibly corresponds to TRBD1 (6 bases). CDR1 and CDR2 (germline): SEHNR, FQNEAQ (reference sequence). The CDR3 is made up of 15 amino acids. V lost 6 bases to trimming and J lost 2 bases, with 14 bases between them. DNA of the CDR3: TGTGCCAGCAGTCGGGTTGAGGGGGCTGGAAACACCATATATTTT. Protein: CASSRVEGAGNTIYF.

The rearrangement joins TRBV27 to TRBJ1-2, with TRBD1 identical over 11 bases. With V trimmed by 6 bases and J by 10 bases, 10 bases remained unmatched. This CDR3 is 14 amino acids long. Germline-derived CDR1 and CDR2 are MNHEY and SMNVEV (reference sequence). The CDR3 nucleotides read TGTGCCAGCAGCCTCCGGGACAGGGGGGAGGACTACACCTTC. It codes for CASSLRDRGEDYTF.

The chain uses TRBV7-9 and TRBJ1-4, with 9 bases that match TRBD1. The CDR3 extends over 14 amino acids. CDR1 and CDR2 from the germline V gene are SEHNR and FQNEAQ (reference sequence). The junction had 2 bases not matched to a gene; V was cut back by 5 bases and J by 4 bases. CDR3 sequence: CASSPTGGNEKLFF. CDR3 coding DNA: TGTGCCAGCAGCCCGACAGGGGGTAATGAAAAACTGTTTTTT.

V and J are TRBV3-1 (or the pseudogene TRBV3-2) and TRBJ1-1, with 8 bases matching TRBD1. The CDR3 length is 14 residues. The germline V gene has CDR1 LGHDT and CDR2 YNNKEL (reference sequence). The V gene end was trimmed by 0 bases and the J gene end by 5 bases; junction bases not matched to a gene: 2. CDR3 coding DNA: TGTGCCAGCAGCCAAGACAGGGGGCGGACTGAAGCTTTCTTT. This sequence encodes CASSQDRGRTEAFF.

This chain uses TRBV14 with TRBJ2-5, with unresolved D. Trimming removed 0 bases at V and 6 bases at J, with 11 bases between. Germline lookup yields CDR1 SGHDN and CDR2 FVKESK. The CDR3 consists of 14 residues. The CDR3 loop is CASSQEKRWKTQYF. Here the CDR3 DNA reads TGTGCCAGCAGCCAAGAGAAGCGCTGGAAGACCCAGTACTTC.

V usage is TRBV10-1 and J usage is TRBJ1-6; D is unresolved. Germline V gene data show CDR1 as WNHNN and CDR2 as SYGVQD (reference sequence). This CDR3 is 11 amino acids long. The V gene lost 6 bases and the J gene lost 10 bases, with 7 bases spanning the gap. The CDR3 reads CASRGVSPLHF. CDR3 coding DNA: TGCGCCAGCAGAGGAGTCTCACCCCTCCACTTT.

The chain carries TRBV19 and TRBJ1-2, with D hard to call. From germline, CDR1 is LNHDA and CDR2 SQIVND (reference sequence). With 3 bases removed from V and 2 bases from J, the gap between germline ends came to 10 bases. This CDR3 contains 14 residues. The CDR3 DNA reads as TGTGCCAGTAGTATTAGCATCGGGAACTATGGCTACACCTTC. Translation gives CASSISIGNYGYTF.

This clone came up a few times. The chain is built from TRBV5-5 and TRBJ2-2; TRBD1 matches 8 bases. The CDR3 loop spans 20 amino acids. V trimming: 1 base; J trimming: 1 base; junction bases outside the gene matches: 15. Germline CDR1 reads SGHKS; CDR2 reads YYEKEE (reference sequence). CDR3 amino acids: CASSLFNHAPGTGNTGELFF. CDR3 DNA: TGTGCCAGCAGCTTGTTTAACCACGCCCCCGGGACAGGGAACACCGGGGAGCTGTTTTTT. The whole variable domain, remainder taken from reference TRBV5-5 and TRBJ2-2, is DAGVTQSPTHLIKTRGQQVTLRCSPISGHKSVSWYQQVLGQGPQFIFQYYEKEERGRGNFPDRFSARQFPNYSSELNVNALLLGDSALYLCASSLFNHAPGTGNTGELFFGEGSRLTVL.

The sample holds a few counts of this clone. This chain links TRBV6-6 with TRBJ2-7; maybe TRBD1 (6 bases). Germline V gene sequence: CDR1 MNHNY, CDR2 SVGAGI (reference sequence). There are 12 residues in the CDR3. Trimming left V 6 bases short and J 4 bases short, with 10 bases between. CDR3: CASSLTGYEQYF. Written as DNA, the CDR3 is TGTGCCAGCAGCCTTACAGGGTACGAGCAGTACTTC.

CDR3 loop: CASSSRELGTQYF. The CDR3 region has the DNA TGCGCCAGCAGCTCTCGGGAGCTGGGGACGCAGTATTTT. V usage is TRBV5-1 and J usage is TRBJ2-3; possibly TRBD2 for D (6 bases). The V gene's germline CDR1 is SGHRS and CDR2 YFSETQ. Trimming pared 3 bases from V and 9 bases from J, leaving 14 bases between. The CDR3 runs to 13 residues.